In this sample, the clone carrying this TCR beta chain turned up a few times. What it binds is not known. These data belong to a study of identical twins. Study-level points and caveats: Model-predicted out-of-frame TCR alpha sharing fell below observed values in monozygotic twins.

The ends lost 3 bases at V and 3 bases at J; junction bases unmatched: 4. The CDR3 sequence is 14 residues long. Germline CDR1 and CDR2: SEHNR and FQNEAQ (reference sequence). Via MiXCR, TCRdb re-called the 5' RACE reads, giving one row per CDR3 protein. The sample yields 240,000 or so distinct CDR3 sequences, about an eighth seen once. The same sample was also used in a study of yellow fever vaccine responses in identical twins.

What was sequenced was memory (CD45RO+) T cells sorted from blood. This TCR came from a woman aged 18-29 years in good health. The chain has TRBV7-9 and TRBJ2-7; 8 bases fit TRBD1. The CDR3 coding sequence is TGTGCCAGCAGCTTTTTGGGACAGGACTACGAGCAGTACTTC. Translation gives CASSFLGQDYEQYF.